The 5 T cell receptor beta chains below come from one sample, sequenced in a study of CD8 T cells in ankylosing spondylitis. Overall study findings and caveats: What appeared characteristic of ankylosing spondylitis blood was a TCR beta motif of eight highly homologous variants.

TCRdb called the 5' RACE reads again in MiXCR, with one record for every CDR3 protein. The table records more than 600,000 distinct CDR3 sequences, 15% to 20% of them present only once. The antigens for these receptors are not known. Sequenced input: blood, either unsorted or a sorted T cell fraction (not recorded which). Source of these receptors: a male donor with ankylosing spondylitis.

This clonotype has a handful of counts. The rearrangement joins TRBV29-1 to TRBJ2-1; the match to TRBD2 covers 15 bases. The CDR3 covers 18 residues. V shed 6 bases and J 2 bases; nucleotides not matched to a gene: 11. Germline values: CDR1 SQVTM, CDR2 ANQGSEA. The chain's CDR3 is CSVQGGLAGGVTYNEQFF. CDR3 nucleotide sequence: TGCAGCGTCCAAGGGGGACTAGCGGGAGGTGTAACCTACAATGAGCAGTTCTTC.

This clonotype was seen only a few times. The chain carries TRBV9 and TRBJ2-1; 9 nucleotides align to TRBD2. Germline V gene data show CDR1 as SGDLS and CDR2 as YYNGEE. The trim removed 2 bases at V and 2 bases at J, leaving 11 bases unmatched. The length of the CDR3 is 18 residues. The CDR3 sequence: CASSVLGGRLAAYNEQFF. For the CDR3, the DNA is TGTGCCAGCAGCGTCTTGGGGGGGAGACTAGCGGCCTACAATGAGCAGTTCTTC. Full variable domain (missing parts from reference TRBV9 and TRBJ2-1): DSGVTQTPKHLITATGQRVTLRCSPRSGDLSVYWYQQSLDQGLQFLIQYYNGEERAKGNILERFSAQQFPDLHSELNLSSLELGDSALYFCASSVLGGRLAAYNEQFFGPGTRLTVL.

This clonotype occurred a few times. The gene calls are TRBV6-1 and TRBJ1-1; D may be TRBD1 (5 bases). This CDR3 is built from 15 residues. Per the germline V gene, CDR1 is MNHNS and CDR2 is SASEGT. V was clipped by 1 base and J by 4 bases, with 13 bases between them. CDR3 sequence: CASSEENRFITEAFF. CDR3 nucleotide sequence: TGTGCCAGCAGTGAAGAAAACAGGTTTATCACTGAAGCTTTCTTT.

The genes are TRBV2 and TRBJ2-7; 8 bases line up with TRBD1. The CDR3 totals 15 residues. The V gene end was trimmed by 5 bases and the J gene end by 1 base; junction bases not matched to a gene: 7. In germline, CDR1 is SNHLY, CDR2 FYNNEI. Here the CDR3 reads CASSLTGATSYEQYF. CDR3 DNA: TGTGCCAGCAGTTTGACAGGGGCCACTTCCTACGAGCAGTACTTC.

A remark on this clonotype: Since a much larger clone is just one base distant, this may be a read error. CDR3 protein: CSARTDRNNEQFF. CDR3 in DNA: TGCAGTGCTAGAACGGACAGAAACAATGAGCAGTTCTTC. The V call is TRBV20-1, the J call TRBJ2-1; a possible D gene is TRBD1 (6 bases). The V and J ends lost 2 bases and 5 bases respectively, with 10 bases between them. The CDR3 has 13 residues. Germline assignment: CDR1 DFQATT and CDR2 SNEGSKA (reference sequence).